The next 31 T cell receptor beta chains were all read from a single sample in a study of post-analysis software for immune sequencing data. TCR beta cDNA libraries had unique molecular identifiers. TCRdb re-called the PCR reads with MiXCR, one entry per CDR3 protein. The sample lists 700,000 to 800,000 distinct CDR3 sequences, roughly 27% occurring once. Study results and limitations: Relative to controls, patients had several TRBV segments at higher frequency, with TRBV5-6, TRBV5-1 and TRBV20-1 among these.

These TCRs are of unknown antigen specificity. The sequenced material came from blood. The receptors here all came from a girl between 5 and 17 years old with multiple sclerosis.

The chain has TRBV7-8 and TRBJ2-3, with 16 positions matching TRBD2. The CDR3 contains 17 residues. Germline CDR1 is SGHVS and CDR2 is FQNEAQ. J was trimmed by 1 base and V by 4 bases; bases with no gene match: 2. CDR3 residues: CASSWGTSGGGTDTQYF. The CDR3 DNA sequence: TGTGCCAGCAGCTGGGGGACTAGCGGGGGGGGCACAGATACGCAGTATTTT.

The chain recombines TRBV19 with TRBJ2-2; perhaps TRBD1 as D (6 bases). The CDR3 has 16 amino acids. Trimming shortened V by 7 bases and J by 6 bases, and 21 bases separated the two germline ends. CDR1 is LNHDA, CDR2 SQIVND, per germline (reference sequence). The CDR3 is CASTAQGKGYPGELFF. For the CDR3, the DNA is TGTGCCAGTACCGCCCAGGGGAAGGGTTATCCCGGGGAGCTGTTTTTT.

The chain carries TRBV4-2 and TRBJ2-5, with TRBD1 matching 7 bases. The trim removed 1 base at V and 5 bases at J, leaving 7 bases unmatched. CDR1 LGHNA and CDR2 YNFKEQ come from the germline V gene. The CDR3 is 15 amino acids. In DNA form, the CDR3 reads TGTGCCAGCAGCCAAGCCACAGGGGAAAGTGAGACCCAGTACTTC. Its translation is CASSQATGESETQYF.

This clonotype was counted at least ten times. The chain joins TRBV6-4 to TRBJ2-3; D remains unclear. Germline V gene sequence: CDR1 MRHNA, CDR2 SNTAGT. The CDR3 is 14 residues long. Trimming removed 0 bases at V and 2 bases at J, with 6 bases between. CDR3 sequence (DNA): TGTGCCAGCAGTGACTCGGCGGACACAGATACGCAGTATTTT. Amino acid sequence: CASSDSADTDTQYF.

The chain combines TRBV29-1 with TRBJ2-7; tentatively, D is TRBD1 or TRBD2 (5 bases each). The end of the DNA fits TRBJ2-5 better, so the J call may be wrong. The CDR3 loop spans 11 amino acids. The V gene's germline CDR1 is SQVTM and CDR2 ANQGSEA. The CDR3 coding sequence is TGCAGCGGGGACGTTGGGGAGACCCAGTACTTC. Protein: CSGDVGETQYF.

This sequence joins TRBV7-2 and TRBJ2-4; 8 nucleotides match TRBD2. The CDR3 extends over 13 amino acids. V was pared by 2 bases and J by 12 bases, with 6 bases of the junction left unmatched. Germline V gene data show CDR1 as SGHTA and CDR2 as FQGNSA. The CDR3 sequence: CASSLKAGDGQYF. CDR3 in DNA: TGTGCCAGCAGCTTAAAAGCGGGAGATGGTCAGTACTTC.

The chain links TRBV6-5 to TRBJ1-2; TRBD1 agrees at 8 bases. Trimming at V came to 6 bases and at J to 7 bases, leaving 7 bases not matched to a gene. CDR1 and CDR2 from the germline V gene are MNHEY and SVGAGI. The CDR3 spans 13 residues. As DNA, the CDR3 is TGTGCCAGCAGCCAGGACAGGGTGCGTGGCTACACCTTC. It encodes CASSQDRVRGYTF.

The V and J genes are TRBV20-1 and TRBJ2-1; 15 bases are a match to TRBD2. Germline CDR1 is DFQATT and CDR2 is SNEGSKA (reference sequence). The CDR3 is made up of 14 amino acids. Germline trimming cut 5 bases from V and 8 bases from J; bases unmatched to any gene: 4. The CDR3 loop is CSAEGLAGGDEQFF. In nucleotides, the CDR3 is TGCAGTGCTGAAGGACTAGCGGGAGGGGATGAGCAGTTCTTC.

As concerns this clonotype: An end of the junction does not agree with germline; a read error may underlie this. The CDR3 nucleotides are TGTGCCGGCAGTTACGGACAGCAATTTAACTATGGCTACACCTTC. Protein sequence: CAGSYGQQFNYGYTF. This rearrangement joins TRBV6-2 or TRBV6-3 to TRBJ1-2; D might be TRBD1 (6 bases). The germline V gene encodes CDR1 MNHEY and CDR2 SVGEGT. This CDR3 comprises 15 residues.

V is TRBV3-1 and J is TRBJ2-1; 8 bases line up with TRBD2. V shed 3 bases and J 2 bases; nucleotides not matched to a gene: 6. Germline V gives CDR1 LGHDT, CDR2 YNNKEL (reference sequence). The CDR3 runs 16 residues. This CDR3 is CASSHIRAGAYNEQFF. CDR3 nucleotides: TGTGCCAGCAGCCACATCCGAGCGGGGGCCTACAATGAGCAGTTCTTC.

The sample holds a few counts of this clonotype. This rearrangement joins TRBV6-2 or TRBV6-3 to TRBJ2-1; TRBD1 matches at 8 bases. Germline CDR1 is MNHEY and CDR2 is SVGEGT. The CDR3 length is 15 residues. The junction had 7 bases not matched to a gene; V was cut back by 2 bases and J by 7 bases. CDR3 in amino acids: CASSYTGTGGNEQFF. CDR3 coding DNA: TGTGCCAGCAGTTACACGGGGACAGGAGGGAATGAGCAGTTCTTC.

The V gene is TRBV9, the J gene TRBJ2-1; 11 nucleotides align to TRBD2. Trimming took 4 bases from V and 13 from J; bases not matched to a gene: 4. The CDR3 loop spans 12 amino acids. CDR1 and CDR2 from the germline V gene are SGDLS and YYNGEE. The CDR3 protein is CASSRTSGPQFF. DNA of the CDR3: TGTGCCAGCAGCCGGACTAGCGGGCCCCAGTTCTTC.

The CDR3: CASEGSTDTQYF. CDR3 nucleotides: TGTGCCAGCGAAGGCAGCACAGATACGCAGTATTTT. The genes are TRBV12-3 or TRBV12-4 and TRBJ2-3; the D is unclear. The CDR3 length is 12 residues. The V end was cut by 8 bases, the J end by 0 bases, with 6 bases between.

V and J are TRBV29-1 and TRBJ2-7, with a possible D match to TRBD1 (6 bases). This CDR3 is 16 amino acids long. Trimming took off 4 bases at V and 5 bases at J, with 24 bases between the two ends. Germline V lookup: CDR1 SQVTM, CDR2 ANQGSEA. The CDR3 nucleotides read TGCAGCGTTGTTGGTCTGAAAACAGGGTTACTAAACGAGCAGTACTTC. Protein product: CSVVGLKTGLLNEQYF.

CDR3 region: CASSFFFGGRRETQYF. In DNA form, the CDR3 reads TGTGCCAGCAGTTTCTTTTTCGGGGGGCGCCGGGAGACCCAGTACTTC. This rearrangement joins TRBV6-5 to TRBJ2-5, with a tentative D call TRBD2 (7 bases). CDR1 and CDR2 from the germline V gene are MNHEY and SVGAGI. The CDR3 contains 16 residues. V lost 4 bases, J lost 5 bases, and 20 bases lay in between.

This clonotype was counted a few times. The chain combines TRBV5-1 with TRBJ2-3; D uncertain. Germline assignment: CDR1 SGHRS and CDR2 YFSETQ. V was clipped by 2 bases and J by 6 bases, with 13 bases between them. The CDR3 contains 14 residues. The CDR3 region has the DNA TGCGCCAGCAGCTTATCTACTACCGCGGATACGCAGTATTTT. Its protein product is CASSLSTTADTQYF.

This clonotype was seen a few times. The CDR3 DNA reads as TGTGCCAGCAGCCGCGTGGGGGACGCCTATGGCTACACCTTC. It specifies CASSRVGDAYGYTF. The rearrangement joins TRBV3-1 to TRBJ1-2; maybe TRBD1 (5 bases). Trimming stripped 4 bases from V and 4 bases from J, with 13 bases between. From germline, CDR1 is LGHDT and CDR2 YNNKEL (reference sequence). The CDR3 has 14 amino acids.

The table lists this clonotype with many counts. V usage is TRBV7-2 and J usage is TRBJ2-7; the match to TRBD1 covers 7 bases. V shed 6 bases and J 3 bases; nucleotides not matched to a gene: 5. Per germline, CDR1 SGHTA and CDR2 FQGNSA. CDR3 length equals 13 residues. In DNA form, the CDR3 reads TGTGCCAGCAGGAAGGGACAGAACTACGAGCAGTACTTC. As protein: CASRKGQNYEQYF.

About this clonotype: Given a much more abundant clone one base away, this may be a read error. The gene calls are TRBV7-2 and TRBJ2-1; the D gene is possibly TRBD1 (6 bases). V was pared by 5 bases and J by 10 bases, with 18 bases between. CDR1 and CDR2 from the germline V gene are SGHTA and FQGNSA. CDR3 size: 14 residues. CDR3 bases: TGTGCCAGCAGCGTAGGGGGTAGCGTGAGGGAGCAGTTCTTC. Translating it yields CASSVGGSVREQFF. Full variable domain (rest looked up from reference TRBV7-2 and TRBJ2-1): GAGVSQSPSNKVTEKGKDVELRCDPISGHTALYWYRQSLGQGLEFLIYFQGNSAPDKSGLPSDRFSAERTGGSVSTLTIQRTQQEDSAVYLCASSVGGSVREQFFGPGTRLTVL.

This clonotype was seen more than once but under ten times. The V gene is TRBV15, the J gene TRBJ2-1; the D gene could be TRBD1 or TRBD2 (5 bases each). This CDR3 contains 15 residues. The V gene's germline CDR1 is LNHNV and CDR2 YYDKDF (reference sequence). The V and J ends lost 0 bases and 5 bases respectively, with 11 bases between them. The chain's CDR3 is CATSRDPLGDNEQFF. The DNA of the CDR3 is TGTGCCACCAGCAGAGATCCCCTGGGGGACAATGAGCAGTTCTTC.

The chain has TRBV9 and TRBJ1-6; possible D gene TRBD1, 5 bases. V was trimmed by 4 bases and J by 6 bases, leaving 20 bases between them. The germline CDR1 and CDR2 sequences are SGDLS and YYNGEE. This CDR3 contains 17 residues. The CDR3 sequence is CASSPHDVGVLNSPLHF. CDR3 nucleotide sequence: TGTGCCAGCAGCCCCCACGATGTAGGGGTCCTTAATTCACCCCTCCACTTT.

This clonotype was recorded a few times. The chain joins TRBV5-1 to TRBJ2-7, with D possibly being TRBD2 (6 bases). CDR1 and CDR2 from the germline V gene are SGHRS and YFSETQ. V was pared by 0 bases and J by 2 bases, with 18 bases between. This CDR3 spans 17 amino acids. The CDR3 nucleotides are TGCGCCAGCAGCTTGGCCGGGGGTCCGGCAGAAACCTACGAGCAGTACTTC. Protein: CASSLAGGPAETYEQYF.

This chain connects TRBV2 to TRBJ2-7; 10 nucleotides match TRBD1. Germline lookup yields CDR1 SNHLY and CDR2 FYNNEI. The CDR3 spans 15 residues. Germline trimming cut 6 bases from V and 2 bases from J; bases unmatched to any gene: 7. This CDR3 is CASRPDRGRTYEQYF. In nucleotides, the CDR3 is TGTGCCAGCAGACCGGACAGGGGGAGAACCTACGAGCAGTACTTC.

V is TRBV20-1 and J is TRBJ2-1, with 9 positions matching TRBD2. V shed 6 bases and J 7 bases; nucleotides not matched to a gene: 13. The CDR3 is 15 residues long. Germline V gene data show CDR1 as DFQATT and CDR2 as SNEGSKA (reference sequence). CDR3 loop: CSAEWAGGRWNEQFF. Here the CDR3 DNA reads TGCAGTGCGGAGTGGGCGGGAGGGCGCTGGAATGAGCAGTTCTTC.

This clonotype came up once. This sequence joins TRBV2 and TRBJ2-1; either TRBD1 or TRBD2 may supply D (5 bases each). The V end lost 1 base, the J end lost 7 bases, and 17 bases lay between the germline ends. Germline V gene sequence: CDR1 SNHLY, CDR2 FYNNEI. The CDR3 is 16 amino acids. CDR3 sequence (DNA): TGTGCCAGCAGTGAAGACCTGGCAGGGAGCAGGAATGAGCAGTTCTTC. Amino acid sequence: CASSEDLAGSRNEQFF. Together with reference TRBV2 and TRBJ2-1, the CDR3 gives the full variable domain: EPEVTQTPSHQVTQMGQEVILRCVPISNHLYFYWYRQILGQKVEFLVSFYNNEISEKSEIFDDQFSVERPDGSNFTLKIRSTKLEDSAMYFCASSEDLAGSRNEQFFGPGTRLTVL.

This clonotype has a handful of counts. J is TRBJ2-3 and V is TRBV28; TRBD2 aligns across 7 bases. After removal of 3 bases from V and 4 bases from J, the junction contained 4 bases not matched to a gene. This CDR3 has 14 amino acids. Germline CDR1 and CDR2: MDHEN and SYDVKM. The CDR3 loop is CASSFGGMADTQYF. For the CDR3, the DNA is TGTGCCAGCAGTTTCGGGGGGATGGCAGATACGCAGTATTTT. Filled out from reference TRBV28 and TRBJ2-3, the complete variable domain reads DVKVTQSSRYLVKRTGEKVFLECVQDMDHENMFWYRQDPGLGLRLIYFSYDVKMKEKGDIPEGYSVSREKKERFSLILESASTNQTSMYLCASSFGGMADTQYFGPGTRLTVL.

This clonotype was seen just once. J is TRBJ2-7 and V is TRBV7-2, with D perhaps TRBD2 (5 bases). With 1 base removed from V and 4 bases from J, the gap between germline ends came to 11 bases. Germline V gives CDR1 SGHTA, CDR2 FQGNSA. There are 14 residues in the CDR3. CDR3 bases: TGTGCCAGCAGCTTAGGATGGGGAGAGTACGAGCAGTACTTC. It translates to CASSLGWGEYEQYF.

DNA of the CDR3: TGTGCCAGCAGCGCCGCGCTTAGTAGGGGGAACAGGGTCTACGAGCAGTACTTC. It specifies CASSAALSRGNRVYEQYF. The chain uses TRBV13 and TRBJ2-7, with D perhaps TRBD1 (6 bases). From germline, CDR1 is PRHDT and CDR2 FYEKMQ (reference sequence). Trimming stripped 5 bases from V and 3 bases from J, with 26 bases between. This CDR3 comprises 18 residues.

V usage is TRBV29-1 and J usage is TRBJ2-7, with no clear D. CDR1 is SQVTM, CDR2 ANQGSEA, per germline. The CDR3 is made up of 14 amino acids. V was pared by 7 bases and J by 2 bases, with 18 bases between. The CDR3 nucleotides read TGCAGCGGTTCCAGCCACCTCCCCCCCTACGAGCAGTACTTC. This translates into CSGSSHLPPYEQYF.

This clonotype has just a few counts. This chain joins TRBV6-5 and TRBJ1-4; 11 bases are a match to TRBD1. Per the germline V gene, CDR1 is MNHEY and CDR2 is SVGAGI. Germline trimming cut 7 bases from V and 2 bases from J; bases unmatched to any gene: 6. The CDR3 is 16 amino acids. CDR3 protein: CASTRTGGATNEKLFF. CDR3 nucleotide sequence: TGTGCCAGCACCAGGACAGGGGGCGCGACTAATGAAAAACTGTTTTTT.

About this clonotype itself: The germline gene is not matched at one end of the junction; a read error may be the cause. This chain connects TRBV10-3 to TRBJ2-1; 10 bases fit TRBD1. Germline V lookup: CDR1 ENHRY, CDR2 SYGVKD. The CDR3 has 13 amino acids. CDR3 sequence: CTIRPDRGREQFF. The CDR3, as DNA: TGTACCATCAGGCCAGACAGGGGGCGGGAGCAGTTCTTC.